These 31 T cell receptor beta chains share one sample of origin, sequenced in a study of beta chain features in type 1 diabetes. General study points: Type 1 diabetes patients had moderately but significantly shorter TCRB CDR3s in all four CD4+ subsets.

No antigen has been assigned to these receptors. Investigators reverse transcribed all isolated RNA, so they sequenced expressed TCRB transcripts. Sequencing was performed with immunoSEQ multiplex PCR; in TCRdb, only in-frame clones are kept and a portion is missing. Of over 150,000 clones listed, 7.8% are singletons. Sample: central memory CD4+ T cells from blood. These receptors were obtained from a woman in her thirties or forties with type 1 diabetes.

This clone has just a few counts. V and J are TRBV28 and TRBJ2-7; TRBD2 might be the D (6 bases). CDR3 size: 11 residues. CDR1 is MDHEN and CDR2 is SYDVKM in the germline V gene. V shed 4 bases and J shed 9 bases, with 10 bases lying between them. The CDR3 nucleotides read TGTGCCAGCAGTTCAATGGGAGGGCAGTACTTC. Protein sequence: CASSSMGGQYF.

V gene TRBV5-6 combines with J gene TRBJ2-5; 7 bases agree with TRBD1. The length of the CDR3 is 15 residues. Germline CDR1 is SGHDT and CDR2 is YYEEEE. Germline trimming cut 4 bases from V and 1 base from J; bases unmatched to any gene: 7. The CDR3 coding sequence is TGTGCCAGCAGCGGACAGGAGTTAGGCCAAGAGACCCAGTACTTC. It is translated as CASSGQELGQETQYF.

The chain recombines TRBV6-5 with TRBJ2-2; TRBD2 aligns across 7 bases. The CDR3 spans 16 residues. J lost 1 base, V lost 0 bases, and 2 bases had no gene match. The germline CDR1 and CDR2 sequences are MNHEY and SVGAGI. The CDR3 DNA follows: TGTGCCAGCAGTTACTCGGGAGGGCGGAACACCGGGGAGCTGTTTTTT. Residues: CASSYSGGRNTGELFF.

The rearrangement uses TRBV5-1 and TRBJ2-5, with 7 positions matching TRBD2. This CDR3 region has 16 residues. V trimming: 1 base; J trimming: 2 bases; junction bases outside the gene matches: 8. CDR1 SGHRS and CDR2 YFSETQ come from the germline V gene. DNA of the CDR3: TGCGCCAGCAGCTTGTTCGGCGGGGGATATCAAGAGACCCAGTACTTC. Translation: CASSLFGGGYQETQYF.

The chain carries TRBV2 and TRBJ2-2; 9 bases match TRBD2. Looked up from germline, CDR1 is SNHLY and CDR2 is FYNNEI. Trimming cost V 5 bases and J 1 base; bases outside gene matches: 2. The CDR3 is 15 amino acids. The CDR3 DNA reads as TGTGCCAGCAGTTCGACTAGCGGGAACACCGGGGAGCTGTTTTTT. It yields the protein CASSSTSGNTGELFF.

CDR3 loop: CASSLGGPAGNTEAFF. The CDR3, as DNA: TGTGCCAGCAGCTTAGGGGGCCCCGCCGGGAACACTGAAGCTTTCTTT. This chain links TRBV13 with TRBJ1-1; D is uncertain. V was cut by 0 bases and J by 1 base, with 12 bases left in between. The CDR3 totals 16 residues. Germline loops: CDR1 PRHDT, CDR2 FYEKMQ (reference sequence).

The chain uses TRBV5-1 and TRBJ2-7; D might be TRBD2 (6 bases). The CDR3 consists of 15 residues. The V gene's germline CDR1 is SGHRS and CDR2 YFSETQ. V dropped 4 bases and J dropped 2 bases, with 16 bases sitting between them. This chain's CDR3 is CASSADGGRPYEQYF. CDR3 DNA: TGCGCCAGCAGCGCGGACGGGGGAAGACCCTACGAGCAGTACTTC.

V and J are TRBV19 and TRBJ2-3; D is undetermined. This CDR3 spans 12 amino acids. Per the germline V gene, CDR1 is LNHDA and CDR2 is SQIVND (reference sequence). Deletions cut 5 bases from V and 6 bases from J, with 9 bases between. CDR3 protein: CASSPSADTQYF. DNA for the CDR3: TGTGCCAGTAGTCCTAGTGCGGATACGCAGTATTTT.

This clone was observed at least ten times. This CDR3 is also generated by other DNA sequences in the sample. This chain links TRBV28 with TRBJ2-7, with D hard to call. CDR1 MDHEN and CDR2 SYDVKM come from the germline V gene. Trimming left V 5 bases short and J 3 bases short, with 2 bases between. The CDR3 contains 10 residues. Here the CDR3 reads CASSLYEQYF. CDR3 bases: TGTGCCAGCAGTCTCTACGAGCAGTACTTC.

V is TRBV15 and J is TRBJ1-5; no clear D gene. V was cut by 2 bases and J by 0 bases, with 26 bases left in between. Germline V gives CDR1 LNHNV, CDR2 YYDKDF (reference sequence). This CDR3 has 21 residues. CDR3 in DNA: TGTGCCACCAGCAGAAGACGCGGTGGCAGAGGAGCCAGTAGTAGCAATCAGCCCCAGCATTTT. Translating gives CATSRRRGGRGASSSNQPQHF. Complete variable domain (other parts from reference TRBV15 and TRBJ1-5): DAMVIQNPRYQVTQFGKPVTLSCSQTLNHNVMYWYQQKSSQAPKLLFHYYDKDFNNEADTPDNFQSRRPNTSFCFLDIRSPGLGDTAMYLCATSRRRGGRGASSSNQPQHFGDGTRLSIL.

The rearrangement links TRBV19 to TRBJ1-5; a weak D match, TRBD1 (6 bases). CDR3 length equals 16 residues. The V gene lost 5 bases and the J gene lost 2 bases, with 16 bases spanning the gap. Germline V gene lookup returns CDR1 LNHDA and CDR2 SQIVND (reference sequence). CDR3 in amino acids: CASSSWGGYGNQPQHF. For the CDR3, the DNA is TGTGCCAGTAGTTCCTGGGGGGGCTACGGCAATCAGCCCCAGCATTTT.

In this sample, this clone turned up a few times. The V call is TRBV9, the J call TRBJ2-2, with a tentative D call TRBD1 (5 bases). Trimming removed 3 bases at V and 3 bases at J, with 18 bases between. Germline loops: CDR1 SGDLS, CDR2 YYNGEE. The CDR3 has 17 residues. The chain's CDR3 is CASSATGHGPYTGELFF. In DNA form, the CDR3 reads TGTGCCAGCAGCGCCACAGGACACGGGCCTTACACCGGGGAGCTGTTTTTT. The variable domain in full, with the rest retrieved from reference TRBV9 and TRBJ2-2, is DSGVTQTPKHLITATGQRVTLRCSPRSGDLSVYWYQQSLDQGLQFLIQYYNGEERAKGNILERFSAQQFPDLHSELNLSSLELGDSALYFCASSATGHGPYTGELFFGEGSRLTVL.

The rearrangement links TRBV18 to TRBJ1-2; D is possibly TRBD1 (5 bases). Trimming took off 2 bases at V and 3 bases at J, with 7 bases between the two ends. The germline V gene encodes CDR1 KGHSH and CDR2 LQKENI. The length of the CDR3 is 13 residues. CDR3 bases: TGTGCCAGCTCACCAAGCAGGGACTATGGCTACACCTTC. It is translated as CASSPSRDYGYTF.

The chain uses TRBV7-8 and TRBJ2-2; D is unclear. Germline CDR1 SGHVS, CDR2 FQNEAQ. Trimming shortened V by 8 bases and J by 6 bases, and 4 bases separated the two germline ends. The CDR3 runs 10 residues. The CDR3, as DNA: TGTGCCAGCGGGCCCGGGGAGCTGTTTTTT. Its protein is CASGPGELFF.

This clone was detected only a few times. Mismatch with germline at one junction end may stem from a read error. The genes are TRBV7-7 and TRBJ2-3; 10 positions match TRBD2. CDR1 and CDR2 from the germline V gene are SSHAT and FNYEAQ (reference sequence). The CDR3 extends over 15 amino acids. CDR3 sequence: CASSLAGESTDTQYF. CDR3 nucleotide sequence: TGTGCCAGCAGCCTAGCGGGAGAAAGCACAGATACGCAGTATTTT.

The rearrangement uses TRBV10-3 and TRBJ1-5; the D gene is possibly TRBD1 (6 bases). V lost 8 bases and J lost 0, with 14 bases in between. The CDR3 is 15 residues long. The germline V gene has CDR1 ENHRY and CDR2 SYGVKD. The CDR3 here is CAIGRQDTSNQPQHF. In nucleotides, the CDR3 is TGTGCCATCGGGAGACAGGACACTAGCAATCAGCCCCAGCATTTT.

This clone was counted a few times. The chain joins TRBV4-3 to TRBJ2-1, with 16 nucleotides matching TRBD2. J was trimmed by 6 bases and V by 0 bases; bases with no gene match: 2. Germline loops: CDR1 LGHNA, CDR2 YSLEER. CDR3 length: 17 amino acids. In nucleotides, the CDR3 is TGCGCCAGCAGCCAAGATGGGACTAGCGGGAGGGGCAATGAGCAGTTCTTC. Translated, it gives CASSQDGTSGRGNEQFF.

CDR3 in DNA: TGTGCCGGGGGACAGGGAGCGAGGACTGAAGCTTTCTTT. Amino acids: CAGGQGARTEAFF. The chain couples TRBV30 to TRBJ1-1; 9 nucleotides line up with TRBD1. The germline V gene has CDR1 GTSNPN and CDR2 SVGIG (reference sequence). This CDR3 region has 13 residues. J lost 5 bases, V lost 8 bases, and 9 bases had no gene match. The full variable domain, with the rest looked up from reference TRBV30 and TRBJ1-1, is SQTIHQWPATLVQPVGSPLSLECTVEGTSNPNLYWYRQAAGRGLQLLFYSVGIGQISSEVPQNLSASRPQDRQFILSSKKLLLSDSGFYLCAGGQGARTEAFFGQGTRLTVV.

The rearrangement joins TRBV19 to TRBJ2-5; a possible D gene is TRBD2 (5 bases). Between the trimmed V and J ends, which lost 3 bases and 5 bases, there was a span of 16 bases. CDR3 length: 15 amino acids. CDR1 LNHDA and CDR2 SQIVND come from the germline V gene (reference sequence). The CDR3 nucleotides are TGTGCCAGTAGTATTACCTACGGAGGCCAGGAGACCCAGTACTTC. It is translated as CASSITYGGQETQYF.

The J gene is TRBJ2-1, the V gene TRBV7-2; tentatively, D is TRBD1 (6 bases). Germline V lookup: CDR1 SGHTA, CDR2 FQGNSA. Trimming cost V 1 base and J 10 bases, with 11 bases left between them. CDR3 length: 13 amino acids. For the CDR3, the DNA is TGTGCCAGCAGCTTAGTCGGGACAACCGAGCAGTTCTTC. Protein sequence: CASSLVGTTEQFF.

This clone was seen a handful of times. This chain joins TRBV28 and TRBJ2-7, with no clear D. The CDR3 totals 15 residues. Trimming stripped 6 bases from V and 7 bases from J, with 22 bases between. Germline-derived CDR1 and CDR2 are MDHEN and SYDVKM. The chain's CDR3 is CASSPSSWASLEQYF. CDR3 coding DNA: TGTGCCAGCAGCCCCTCCAGCTGGGCCTCTTTGGAGCAGTACTTC.

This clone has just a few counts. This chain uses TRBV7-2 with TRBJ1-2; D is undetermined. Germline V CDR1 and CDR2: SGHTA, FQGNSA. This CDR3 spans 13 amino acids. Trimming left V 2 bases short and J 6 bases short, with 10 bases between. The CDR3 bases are TGTGCCAGCAGCTTACCGGGATTTAATGGCTACACCTTC. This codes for CASSLPGFNGYTF. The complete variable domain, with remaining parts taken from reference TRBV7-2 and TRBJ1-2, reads GAGVSQSPSNKVTEKGKDVELRCDPISGHTALYWYRQSLGQGLEFLIYFQGNSAPDKSGLPSDRFSAERTGGSVSTLTIQRTQQEDSAVYLCASSLPGFNGYTFGSGTRLTVV.

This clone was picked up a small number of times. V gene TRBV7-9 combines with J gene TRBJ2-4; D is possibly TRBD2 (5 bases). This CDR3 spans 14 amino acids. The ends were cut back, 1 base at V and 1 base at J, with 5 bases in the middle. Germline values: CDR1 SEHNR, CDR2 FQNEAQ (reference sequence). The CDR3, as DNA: TGTGCCAGCAGCTTAGGGGAGGCCAAAAACATTCAGTACTTC. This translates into CASSLGEAKNIQYF.

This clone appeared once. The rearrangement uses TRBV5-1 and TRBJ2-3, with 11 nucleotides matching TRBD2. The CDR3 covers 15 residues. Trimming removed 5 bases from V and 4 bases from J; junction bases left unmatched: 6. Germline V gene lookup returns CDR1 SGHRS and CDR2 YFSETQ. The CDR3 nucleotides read TGCGCCAGCAGTTTCTTAGCGGGGGGGCCAGATACGCAGTATTTT. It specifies CASSFLAGGPDTQYF.

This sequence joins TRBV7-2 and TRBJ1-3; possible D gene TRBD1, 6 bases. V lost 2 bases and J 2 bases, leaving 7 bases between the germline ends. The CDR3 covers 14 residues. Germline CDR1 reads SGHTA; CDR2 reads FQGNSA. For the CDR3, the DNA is TGTGCCAGCAGCTTACCAGGGGCTGGAAACACCATATATTTT. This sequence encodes CASSLPGAGNTIYF. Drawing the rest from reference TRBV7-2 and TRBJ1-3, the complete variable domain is GAGVSQSPSNKVTEKGKDVELRCDPISGHTALYWYRQSLGQGLEFLIYFQGNSAPDKSGLPSDRFSAERTGGSVSTLTIQRTQQEDSAVYLCASSLPGAGNTIYFGEGSWLTVV.

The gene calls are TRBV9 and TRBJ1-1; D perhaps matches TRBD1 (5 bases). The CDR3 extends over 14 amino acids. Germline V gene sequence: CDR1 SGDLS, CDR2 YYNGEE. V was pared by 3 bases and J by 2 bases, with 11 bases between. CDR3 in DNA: TGTGCCAGCAGCGGAATGACAGCTAACACTGAAGCTTTCTTT. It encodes CASSGMTANTEAFF.

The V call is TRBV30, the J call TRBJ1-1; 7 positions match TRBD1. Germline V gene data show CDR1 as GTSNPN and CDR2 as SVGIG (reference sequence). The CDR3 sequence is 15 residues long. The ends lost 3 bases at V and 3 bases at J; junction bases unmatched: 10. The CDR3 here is CAWSALRGPYTEAFF. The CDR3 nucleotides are TGTGCCTGGAGCGCCTTAAGGGGGCCTTACACTGAAGCTTTCTTT.

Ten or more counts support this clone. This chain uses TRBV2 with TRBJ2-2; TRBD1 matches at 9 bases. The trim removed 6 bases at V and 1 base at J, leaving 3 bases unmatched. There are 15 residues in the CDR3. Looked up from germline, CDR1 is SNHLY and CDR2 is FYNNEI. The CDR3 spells CASRGTGRNTGELFF. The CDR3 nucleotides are TGTGCCAGCAGGGGGACAGGGAGGAACACCGGGGAGCTGTTTTTT. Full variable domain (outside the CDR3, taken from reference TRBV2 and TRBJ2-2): EPEVTQTPSHQVTQMGQEVILRCVPISNHLYFYWYRQILGQKVEFLVSFYNNEISEKSEIFDDQFSVERPDGSNFTLKIRSTKLEDSAMYFCASRGTGRNTGELFFGEGSRLTVL.

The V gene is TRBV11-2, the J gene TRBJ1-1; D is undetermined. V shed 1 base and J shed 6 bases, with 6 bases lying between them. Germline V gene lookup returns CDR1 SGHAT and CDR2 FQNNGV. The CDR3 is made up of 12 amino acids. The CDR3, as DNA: TGTGCCAGCAGCTTAGGGGCAGCTGAAGCTTTCTTT. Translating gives CASSLGAAEAFF.

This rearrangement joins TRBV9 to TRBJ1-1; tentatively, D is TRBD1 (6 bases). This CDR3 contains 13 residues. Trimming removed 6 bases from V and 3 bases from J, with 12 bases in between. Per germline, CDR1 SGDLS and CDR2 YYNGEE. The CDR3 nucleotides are TGTGCCAGCACCCGACAGGTGGACACTGAAGCTTTCTTT. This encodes CASTRQVDTEAFF.

The CDR3 here is CASSPDRGYNEQFF. CDR3 coding DNA: TGTGCCAGTAGCCCGGACAGGGGATACAATGAGCAGTTCTTC. J is TRBJ2-1 and V is TRBV19; 9 bases are shared with TRBD1. J lost 4 bases, V lost 6 bases, and 4 bases had no gene match. This CDR3 spans 14 amino acids. Germline V gene sequence: CDR1 LNHDA, CDR2 SQIVND (reference sequence).